This paragraph covers one TCR beta chain sequence. Its antigen is unidentified. The data stem from a study of human T cells and chemical hapten exposure. At the level of the study: Diphenylcyclopropenone was applied weekly to patients' scalps across the roughly 23-week study. Regarding the study as a whole: Expanded TCRs created a significantly greater count of big CDR3 similarity clusters than controls did. The study found that PT1 expanded TCR counts correlated positively with patch test score.

Specified time point: pre-sensitization, week 0. Described treatment: therapeutic diphenylcyclopropenone sensitization with weekly scalp DPC. As processed by the authors: Samples had a median of 95,638 TCRs, ranging 23,224 to 690,600. TCRdb re-called the RACE reads with MiXCR, one entry per CDR3 protein. TCRdb, not the authors, supplied the V and J calls. In the table there are approximately 320,000 distinct CDR3 sequences, around 5.5% of which are singletons. The sequence was collected from a woman younger than 35 with alopecia areata. Some clones in this sample may be carry-over from other donors' samples. Specimen: whole blood, collected in connection with sensitization to the hapten diphenylcyclopropenone (DPC).

The CDR3 is CSASFLVRGTF. The CDR3 region has the DNA TGCAGTGCTAGTTTCTTGGTGAGGGGCACCTTC. This chain connects TRBV20-1 to TRBJ1-2; D is possibly TRBD1 (5 bases). V was pared by 3 bases and J by 13 bases, with 15 bases between. CDR1 and CDR2 (germline): DFQATT, SNEGSKA (reference sequence). CDR3 length equals 11 residues.